This T cell receptor beta chain derives from a study of CD8 T cells in cerebrospinal fluid in Alzheimer's disease (dated by TCRdb to 2018 to 2021). Some background on the complete study: CSF T cell clonal expansion was assessed with two single-cell approaches: plate-based nested PCR sequencing and droplet-based sequencing. The study tested whether clonally expanded T cells were present in cerebrospinal fluid from healthy elderly individuals and from patients with neurodegenerative disease. In the droplet-based CSF analysis comparing patients with controls, 9 healthy controls (approximately 11,000 cells) and 9 patients with MCI or Alzheimer's disease (about 10,000 cells) were included. CSF gene-expression analysis, which included Parkinson's disease patients, covered 20 to 30 samples in total.

Acute infectious disease was absent in all participants, and all participants were in good physical condition. For droplet-based sequencing, live CSF cells were sorted with a live/dead marker. CSF was obtained by lumbar puncture, and immune cells were pelleted by centrifugation at 300g. CSF samples were checked for red blood cells, and any sample contaminated with blood was excluded. CSF cells were cryopreserved in freezing medium, frozen overnight at -80 degrees C, and subsequently stored in liquid nitrogen. Before analysis, CSF samples were stored for less than six months. Library method: 10x single-cell sequencing. CSF cells were profiled with 10X Genomics single-cell V(D)J and 5' gene-expression libraries. An Illumina NextSeq550 was used to sequence the CSF single-cell TCR libraries. The paper's processing steps were these. V(D)J reads were aligned to the vdj-GRCh38 alts ensemble 2.0.0 reference and processed with the Cell Ranger vdj pipeline. Cell barcodes sharing the same set of productive CDR3 nucleotide sequences were defined as clonotypes. To link clonality with transcriptional profiles, clonotype information was added to the Seurat v3.0 gene-expression metadata. Any CSF cell with more than 1,800 genes, more than 7,500 UMIs or more than 10% mitochondrial reads was excluded. To find TCRs with known antigen specificity, CDR3-beta sequences were matched against VDJdb. Clone sharing was examined by network analysis using the R package qgraph, in which only TCRs with complete alpha and beta chains were included. Each CDR3 protein sequence appears as one entry after TCRdb reprocessed the reads, and no DNA is included. None of the V and J calls come from the authors' own analysis; TCRdb made them. The table of this sample itemizes some 1,700 distinct CDR3 sequences. The top ten clonotypes cover over 9.5% of the sample.

Findings and caveats that apply to the study as a whole: Only samples with detectable clones (about eleven healthy, 5 MCI, 5 AD, 6 PD) were included in the overall clonality comparison. When the data were pooled, most of the 6 Alzheimer's patients but only 1 of 10 healthy subjects had a highly expanded clone, defined as one making up at least 3% of TCRs. The largest CSF clone made up a higher percentage of TCRs in patients with MCI or Alzheimer's disease than in controls. The authors warned that finding EBV-specific TCRs in CSF does not prove a causal connection between EBV and Alzheimer's disease. The EBV-specific clones were neither the most highly expanded clones nor enriched among patients.

Frequency classes this clonotype as medium-sized (0.01 to 0.1%); no count is given. Its antigen is still unknown. This receptor was obtained from a human donor in good health. Material for sequencing was cerebrospinal fluid.

The CDR3 protein: CASSYDTGADTQYF. Rearrangement joined TRBV7-2 to TRBJ2-3; TCRdb's assignment of TRBD1 cannot be checked, as there is no DNA. The CDR3 contains 14 residues, cysteine and phenylalanine counted. No DNA is listed. CDR1 and CDR2, looked up from the germline V gene, are SGHTA and FQGNSA.